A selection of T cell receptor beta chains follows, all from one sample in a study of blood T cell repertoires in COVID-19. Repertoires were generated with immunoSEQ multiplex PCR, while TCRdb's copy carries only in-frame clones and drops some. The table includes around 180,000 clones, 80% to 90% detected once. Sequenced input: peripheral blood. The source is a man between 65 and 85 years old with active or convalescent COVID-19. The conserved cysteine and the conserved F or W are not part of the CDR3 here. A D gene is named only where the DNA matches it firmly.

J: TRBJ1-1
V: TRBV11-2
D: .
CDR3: ASSLAIGDTF

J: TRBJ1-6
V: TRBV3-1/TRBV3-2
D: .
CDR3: ASSQDGGGRSSYNSPLH

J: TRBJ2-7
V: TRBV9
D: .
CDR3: ASSRLDTTYEQY

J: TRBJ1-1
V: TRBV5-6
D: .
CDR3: ASSFKGGTEAF

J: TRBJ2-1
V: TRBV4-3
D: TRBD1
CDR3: ASSQVGRGPGNEQF

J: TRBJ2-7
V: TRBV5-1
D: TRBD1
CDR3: ASSPETPGQGTYEQY

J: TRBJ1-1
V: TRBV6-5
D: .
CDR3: ASSWGRGAF

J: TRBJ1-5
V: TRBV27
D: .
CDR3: ASSLGRNNQPQH

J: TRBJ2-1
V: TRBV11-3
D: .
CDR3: ASSLAVYNEQF

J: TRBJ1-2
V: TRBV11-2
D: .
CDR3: ASSSRAQGNGYT

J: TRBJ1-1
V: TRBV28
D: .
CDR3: ASTLRGTTEAF

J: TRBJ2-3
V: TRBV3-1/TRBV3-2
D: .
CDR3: ASTTEGRGPN

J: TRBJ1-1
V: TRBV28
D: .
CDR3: ASGLVVSGTEAF

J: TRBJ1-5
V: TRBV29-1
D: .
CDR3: SAGTGVDQPQH

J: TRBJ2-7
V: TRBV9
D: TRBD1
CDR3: ASSRDRGRGEQY

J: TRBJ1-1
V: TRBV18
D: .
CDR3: ASSPRTNTEAF

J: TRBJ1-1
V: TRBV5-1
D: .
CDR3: ASSLDGRSLNTEAF

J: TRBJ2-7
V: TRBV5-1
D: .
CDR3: ASSLSGPGYEQY

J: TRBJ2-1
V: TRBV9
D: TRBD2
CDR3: ASSGGLAGGDEQF

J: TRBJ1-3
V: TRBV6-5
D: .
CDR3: ASSYDSSGNTIY

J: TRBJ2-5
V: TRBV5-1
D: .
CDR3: ASSYETVFQETQY

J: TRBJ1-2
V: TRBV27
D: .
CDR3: ASSLRPPPRGYGYT

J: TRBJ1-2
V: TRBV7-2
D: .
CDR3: ASSLAGTGTTYGYT

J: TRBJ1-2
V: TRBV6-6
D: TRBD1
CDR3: ASSSQGQSYGYT

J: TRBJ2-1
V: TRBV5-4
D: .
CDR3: ASSPGGASYNEQF

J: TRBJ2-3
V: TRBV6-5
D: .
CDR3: ASREGAGRTDTQY

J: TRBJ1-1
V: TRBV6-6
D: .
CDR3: ASRREMNTEAF

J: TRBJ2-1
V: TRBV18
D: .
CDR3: ASSPGLGNNEQF

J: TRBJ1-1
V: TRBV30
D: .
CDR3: AWTPQGGITEAF

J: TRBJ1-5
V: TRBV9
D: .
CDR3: ASSVRGGPQH

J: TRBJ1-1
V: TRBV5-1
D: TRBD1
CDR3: ASSVQGTTEAF

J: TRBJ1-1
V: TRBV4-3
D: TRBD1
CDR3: ASSQDRGPYTEAF

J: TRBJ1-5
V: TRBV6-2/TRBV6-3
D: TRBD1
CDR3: ASSYRRTGVDSNQPQH

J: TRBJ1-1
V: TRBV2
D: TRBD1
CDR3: ASSSDRETEAF

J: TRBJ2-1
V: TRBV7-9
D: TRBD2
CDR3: ASSLALAGSYNEQF

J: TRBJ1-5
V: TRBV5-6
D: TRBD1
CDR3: ASSFQGGRQPQH

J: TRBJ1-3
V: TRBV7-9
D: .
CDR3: ASRGHLGNTIY